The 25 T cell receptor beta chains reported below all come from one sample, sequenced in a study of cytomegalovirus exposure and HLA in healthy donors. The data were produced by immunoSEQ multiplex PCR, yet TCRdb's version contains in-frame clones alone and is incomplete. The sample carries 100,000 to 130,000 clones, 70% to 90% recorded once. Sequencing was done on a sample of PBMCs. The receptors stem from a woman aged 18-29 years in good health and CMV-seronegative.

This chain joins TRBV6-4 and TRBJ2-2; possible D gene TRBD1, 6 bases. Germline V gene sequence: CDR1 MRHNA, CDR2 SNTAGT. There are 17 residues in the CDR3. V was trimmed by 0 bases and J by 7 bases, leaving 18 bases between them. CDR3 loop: CASSDSRTDPGGGELFF. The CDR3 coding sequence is TGTGCCAGCAGTGACTCGAGGACAGATCCGGGCGGCGGGGAGCTGTTTTTT.

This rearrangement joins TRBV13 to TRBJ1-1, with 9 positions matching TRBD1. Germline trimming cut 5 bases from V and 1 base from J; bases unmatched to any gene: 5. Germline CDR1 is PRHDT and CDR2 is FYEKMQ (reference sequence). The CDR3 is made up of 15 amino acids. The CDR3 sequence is CASSGSGQGNTEAFF. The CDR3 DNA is TGTGCCAGCAGCGGATCGGGACAGGGGAACACTGAAGCTTTCTTT.

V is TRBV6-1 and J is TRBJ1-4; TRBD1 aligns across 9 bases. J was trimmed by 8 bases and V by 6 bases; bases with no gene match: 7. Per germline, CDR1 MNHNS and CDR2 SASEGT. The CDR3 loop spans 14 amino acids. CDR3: CASRTGGIVEKLFF. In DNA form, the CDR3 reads TGTGCCAGCAGGACAGGGGGTATAGTAGAAAAACTGTTTTTT.

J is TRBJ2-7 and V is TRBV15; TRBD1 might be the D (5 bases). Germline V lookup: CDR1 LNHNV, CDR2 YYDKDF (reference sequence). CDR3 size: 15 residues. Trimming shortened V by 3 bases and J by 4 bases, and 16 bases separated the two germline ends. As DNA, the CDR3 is TGTGCCACCAGCAGTCCCACCTTGGGGCTATACGAGCAGTACTTC. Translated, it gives CATSSPTLGLYEQYF.

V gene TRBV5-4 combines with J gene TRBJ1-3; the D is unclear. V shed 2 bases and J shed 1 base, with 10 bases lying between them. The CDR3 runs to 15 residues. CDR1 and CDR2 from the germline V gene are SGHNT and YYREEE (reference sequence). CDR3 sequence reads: CASSLGSGSGNTIYF. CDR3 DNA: TGTGCCAGCAGCTTAGGAAGCGGTTCTGGAAACACCATATATTTT.

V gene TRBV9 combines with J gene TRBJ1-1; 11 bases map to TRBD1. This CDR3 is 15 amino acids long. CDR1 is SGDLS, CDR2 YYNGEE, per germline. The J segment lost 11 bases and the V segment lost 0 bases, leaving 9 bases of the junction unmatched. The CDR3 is CASSVGPDRGPEAFF. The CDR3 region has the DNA TGTGCCAGCAGCGTAGGACCGGACAGGGGGCCCGAGGCTTTCTTT. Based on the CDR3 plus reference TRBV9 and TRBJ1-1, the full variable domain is DSGVTQTPKHLITATGQRVTLRCSPRSGDLSVYWYQQSLDQGLQFLIQYYNGEERAKGNILERFSAQQFPDLHSELNLSSLELGDSALYFCASSVGPDRGPEAFFGQGTRLTVV.

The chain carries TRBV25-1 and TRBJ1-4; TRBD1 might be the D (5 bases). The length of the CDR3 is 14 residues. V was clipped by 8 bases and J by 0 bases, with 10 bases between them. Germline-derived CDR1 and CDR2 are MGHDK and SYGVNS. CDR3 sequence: CASSAGSTNEKLFF. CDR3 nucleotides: TGTGCCAGCTCGGCAGGGTCAACTAATGAAAAACTGTTTTTT.

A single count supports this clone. The CDR3 loop reads CAWRHPNSPLHF. In DNA, the CDR3 is TGTGCCTGGAGACACCCAAATTCACCCCTCCACTTT. The V gene is TRBV30, the J gene TRBJ1-6; no definite D call. Germline V CDR1 and CDR2: GTSNPN, SVGIG (reference sequence). With 3 bases removed from V and 7 bases from J, the gap between germline ends came to 7 bases. The CDR3 loop spans 12 amino acids.

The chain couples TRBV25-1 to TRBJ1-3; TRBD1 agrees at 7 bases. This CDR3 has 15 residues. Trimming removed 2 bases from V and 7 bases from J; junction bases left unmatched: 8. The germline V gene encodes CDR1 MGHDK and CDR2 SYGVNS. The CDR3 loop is CASSEVKGGSNTIYF. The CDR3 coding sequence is TGTGCCAGCAGTGAAGTTAAAGGGGGCTCGAACACCATATATTTT.

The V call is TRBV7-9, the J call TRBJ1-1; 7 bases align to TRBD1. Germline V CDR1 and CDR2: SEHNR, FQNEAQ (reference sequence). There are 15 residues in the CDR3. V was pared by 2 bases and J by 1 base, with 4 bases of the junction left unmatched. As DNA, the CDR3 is TGTGCCAGCAGCTTACAGACAGGGCCGAACACTGAAGCTTTCTTT. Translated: CASSLQTGPNTEAFF.

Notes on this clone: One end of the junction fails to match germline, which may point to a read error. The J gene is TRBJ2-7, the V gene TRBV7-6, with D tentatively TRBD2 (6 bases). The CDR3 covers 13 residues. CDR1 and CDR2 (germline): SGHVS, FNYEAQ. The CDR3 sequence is CASSLSSGDPSLF. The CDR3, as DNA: TGTGCCAGCAGCTTAAGTTCGGGGGACCCTAGTCTATTC. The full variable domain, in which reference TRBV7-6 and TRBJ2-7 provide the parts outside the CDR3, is GAGVSQSPRYKVTKRGQDVALRCDPISGHVSLYWYRQALGQGPEFLTYFNYEAQQDKSGLPNDRFSAERPEGSISTLTIQRTEQRDSAMYRCASSLSSGDPSLFGPGTRLTVT.

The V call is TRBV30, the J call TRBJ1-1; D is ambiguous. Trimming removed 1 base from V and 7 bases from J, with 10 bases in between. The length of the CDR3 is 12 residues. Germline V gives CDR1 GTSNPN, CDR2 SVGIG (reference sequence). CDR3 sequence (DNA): TGTGCCTGGAGTGCCTTAGAAAATGAAGCTTTCTTT. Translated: CAWSALENEAFF.

CDR3 loop: CASTKQGELNTEAFF. CDR3 sequence (DNA): TGCGCCAGCACCAAACAGGGTGAATTGAACACTGAAGCTTTCTTT. The chain is built from TRBV5-1 and TRBJ1-1, with a weak D call TRBD1 (6 bases). This CDR3 spans 15 amino acids. Germline CDR1 and CDR2: SGHRS and YFSETQ. The V and J ends lost 6 bases and 0 bases respectively, with 15 bases between them.

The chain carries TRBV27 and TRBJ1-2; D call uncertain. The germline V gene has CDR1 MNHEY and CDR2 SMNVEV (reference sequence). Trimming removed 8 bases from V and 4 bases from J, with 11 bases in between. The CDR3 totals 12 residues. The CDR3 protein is CASWAPSYGYTF. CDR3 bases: TGTGCCAGCTGGGCGCCCTCCTATGGCTACACCTTC.

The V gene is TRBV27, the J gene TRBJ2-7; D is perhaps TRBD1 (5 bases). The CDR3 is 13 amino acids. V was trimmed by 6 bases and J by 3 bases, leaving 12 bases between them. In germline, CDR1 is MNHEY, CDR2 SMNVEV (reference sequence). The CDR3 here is CASSSGNRYEQYF. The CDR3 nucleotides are TGTGCCAGCAGCTCAGGGAATCGCTACGAGCAGTACTTC.

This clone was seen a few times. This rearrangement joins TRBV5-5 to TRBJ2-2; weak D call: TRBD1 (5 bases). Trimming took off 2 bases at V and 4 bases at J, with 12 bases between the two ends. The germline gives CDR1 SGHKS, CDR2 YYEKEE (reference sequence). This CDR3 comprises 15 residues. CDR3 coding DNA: TGTGCCAGCAGCTTCGATTTCAGGGCCACCGGGGAGCTGTTTTTT. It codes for CASSFDFRATGELFF.

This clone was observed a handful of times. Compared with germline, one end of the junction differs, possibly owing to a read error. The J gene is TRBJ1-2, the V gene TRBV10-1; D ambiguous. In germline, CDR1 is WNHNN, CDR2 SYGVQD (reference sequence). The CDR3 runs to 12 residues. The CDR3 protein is CASGDGSYGYTF. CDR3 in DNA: TGCGCCAGCGGTGACGGGAGCTATGGCTACACCTTC.

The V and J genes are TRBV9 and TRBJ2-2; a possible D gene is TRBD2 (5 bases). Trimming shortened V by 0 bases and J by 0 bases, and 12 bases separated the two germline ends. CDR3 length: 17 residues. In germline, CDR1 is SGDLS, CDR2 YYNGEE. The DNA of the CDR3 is TGTGCCAGCAGCGTAGGTCCCAGCGGCCCGAACACCGGGGAGCTGTTTTTT. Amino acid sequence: CASSVGPSGPNTGELFF.

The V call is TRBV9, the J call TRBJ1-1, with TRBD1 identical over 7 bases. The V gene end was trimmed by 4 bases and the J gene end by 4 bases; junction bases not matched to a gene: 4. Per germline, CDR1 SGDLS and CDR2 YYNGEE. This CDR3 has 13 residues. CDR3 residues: CASSPQGGTEAFF. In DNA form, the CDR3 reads TGTGCCAGCAGCCCCCAGGGGGGCACTGAAGCTTTCTTT.

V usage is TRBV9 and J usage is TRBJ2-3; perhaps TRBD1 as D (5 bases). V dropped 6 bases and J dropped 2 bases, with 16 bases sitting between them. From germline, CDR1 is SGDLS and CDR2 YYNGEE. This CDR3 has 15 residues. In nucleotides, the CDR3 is TGTGCCAGCACCAAAGGGGAAATTAACACAGATACGCAGTATTTT. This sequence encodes CASTKGEINTDTQYF. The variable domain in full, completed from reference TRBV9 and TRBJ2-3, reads DSGVTQTPKHLITATGQRVTLRCSPRSGDLSVYWYQQSLDQGLQFLIQYYNGEERAKGNILERFSAQQFPDLHSELNLSSLELGDSALYFCASTKGEINTDTQYFGPGTRLTVL.

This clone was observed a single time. The CDR3 sequence is CASSLVNSETQYF. The CDR3 DNA reads TGTGCCAGCAGCTTAGTAAACTCAGAGACCCAGTACTTC. The chain links TRBV7-6 to TRBJ2-5; D call uncertain. The CDR3 runs 13 residues. With 1 base removed from V and 4 bases from J, the gap between germline ends came to 7 bases. Germline V CDR1 and CDR2: SGHVS, FNYEAQ.

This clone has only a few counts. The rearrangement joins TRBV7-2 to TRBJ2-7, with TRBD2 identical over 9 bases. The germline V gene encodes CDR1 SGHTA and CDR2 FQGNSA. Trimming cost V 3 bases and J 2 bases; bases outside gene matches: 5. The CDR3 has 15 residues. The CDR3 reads CASSFLAGLPYEQYF. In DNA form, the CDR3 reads TGTGCCAGCAGCTTCCTAGCGGGATTACCCTACGAGCAGTACTTC.

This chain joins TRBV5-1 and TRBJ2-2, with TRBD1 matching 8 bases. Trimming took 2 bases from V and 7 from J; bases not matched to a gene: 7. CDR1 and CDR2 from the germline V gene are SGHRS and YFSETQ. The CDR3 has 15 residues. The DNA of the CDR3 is TGCGCCAGCAGCTTAGGGGGACAGGCCGTCGGGGAGCTGTTTTTT. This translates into CASSLGGQAVGELFF.

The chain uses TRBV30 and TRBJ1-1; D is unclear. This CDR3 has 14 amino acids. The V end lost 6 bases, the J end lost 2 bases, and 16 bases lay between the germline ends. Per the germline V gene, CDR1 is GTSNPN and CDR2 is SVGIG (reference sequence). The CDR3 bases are TGTGCCTGCATGACTGAGTATGTCAACACTGAAGCTTTCTTT. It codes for CACMTEYVNTEAFF. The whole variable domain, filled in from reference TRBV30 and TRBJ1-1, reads SQTIHQWPATLVQPVGSPLSLECTVEGTSNPNLYWYRQAAGRGLQLLFYSVGIGQISSEVPQNLSASRPQDRQFILSSKKLLLSDSGFYLCACMTEYVNTEAFFGQGTRLTVV.

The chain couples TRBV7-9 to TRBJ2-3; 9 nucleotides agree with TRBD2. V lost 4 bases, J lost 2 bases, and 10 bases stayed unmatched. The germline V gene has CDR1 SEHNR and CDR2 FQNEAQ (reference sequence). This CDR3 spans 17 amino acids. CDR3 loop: CASSSPVAGVNTDTQYF. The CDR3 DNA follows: TGTGCCAGCAGCTCCCCGGTAGCGGGGGTGAACACAGATACGCAGTATTTT.